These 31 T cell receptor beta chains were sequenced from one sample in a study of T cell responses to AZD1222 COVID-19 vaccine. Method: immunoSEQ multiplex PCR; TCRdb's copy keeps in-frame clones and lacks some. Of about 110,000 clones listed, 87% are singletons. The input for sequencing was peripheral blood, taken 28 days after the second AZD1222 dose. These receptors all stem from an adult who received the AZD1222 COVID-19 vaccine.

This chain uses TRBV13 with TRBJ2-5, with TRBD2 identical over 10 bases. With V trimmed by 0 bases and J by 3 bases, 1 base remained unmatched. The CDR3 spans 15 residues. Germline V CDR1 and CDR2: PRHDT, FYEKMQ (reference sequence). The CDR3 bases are TGTGCCAGCAGCTTAGGCCTAGCGGGGGAAGAGACCCAGTACTTC. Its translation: CASSLGLAGEETQYF.

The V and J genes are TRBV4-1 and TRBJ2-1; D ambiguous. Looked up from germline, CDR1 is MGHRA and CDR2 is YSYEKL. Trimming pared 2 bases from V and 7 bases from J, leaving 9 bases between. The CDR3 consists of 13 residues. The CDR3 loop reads CASSQQGLNEQFF. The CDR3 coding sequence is TGCGCCAGCAGCCAACAAGGGTTAAATGAGCAGTTCTTC.

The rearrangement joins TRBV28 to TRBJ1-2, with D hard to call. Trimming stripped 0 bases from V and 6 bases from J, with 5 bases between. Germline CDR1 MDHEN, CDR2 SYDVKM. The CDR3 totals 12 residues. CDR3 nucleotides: TGTGCCAGCAGTTTATGGGGAAATGGCTACACCTTC. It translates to CASSLWGNGYTF.

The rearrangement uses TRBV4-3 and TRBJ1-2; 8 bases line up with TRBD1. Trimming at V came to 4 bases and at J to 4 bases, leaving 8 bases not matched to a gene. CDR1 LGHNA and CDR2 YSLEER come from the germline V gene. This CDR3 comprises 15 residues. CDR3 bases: TGCGCCAGCAGCCCGGGGGCAGGGGGCGGCTATGGCTACACCTTC. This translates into CASSPGAGGGYGYTF.

CDR3 protein: CATSAAGEPQHF. CDR3 nucleotide sequence: TGTGCCACCAGTGCGGCGGGGGAGCCCCAGCATTTT. The chain joins TRBV24-1 to TRBJ1-5; weak D call: TRBD1 (5 bases). V was shortened by 5 bases and J by 8 bases, with 9 bases between the two germline ends. CDR3 length: 12 amino acids. Per germline, CDR1 KGHDR and CDR2 SFDVKD.

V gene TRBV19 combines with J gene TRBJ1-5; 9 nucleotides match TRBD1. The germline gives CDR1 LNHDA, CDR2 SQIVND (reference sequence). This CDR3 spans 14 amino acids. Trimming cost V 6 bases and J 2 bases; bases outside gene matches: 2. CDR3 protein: CASRTGGGNQPQHF. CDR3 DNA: TGTGCCAGTAGGACAGGGGGAGGCAATCAGCCCCAGCATTTT.

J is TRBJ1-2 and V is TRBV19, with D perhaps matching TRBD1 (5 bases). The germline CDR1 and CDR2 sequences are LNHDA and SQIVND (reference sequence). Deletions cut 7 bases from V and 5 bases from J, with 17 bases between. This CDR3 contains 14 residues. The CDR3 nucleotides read TGTGCCAGTACCGTGACAGAAGCAGGGTATGGCTACACCTTC. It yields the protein CASTVTEAGYGYTF. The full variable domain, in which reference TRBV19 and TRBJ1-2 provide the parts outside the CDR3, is DGGITQSPKYLFRKEGQNVTLSCEQNLNHDAMYWYRQDPGQGLRLIYYSQIVNDFQKGDIAEGYSVSREKKESFPLTVTSAQKNPTAFYLCASTVTEAGYGYTFGSGTRLTVV.

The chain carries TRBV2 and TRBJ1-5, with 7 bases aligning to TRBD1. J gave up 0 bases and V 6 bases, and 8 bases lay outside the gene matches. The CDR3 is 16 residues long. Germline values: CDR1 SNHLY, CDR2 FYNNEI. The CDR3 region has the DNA TGTGCCAGCAGCTCAAACAGGGGTTATAGCAATCAGCCCCAGCATTTT. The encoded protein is CASSSNRGYSNQPQHF.

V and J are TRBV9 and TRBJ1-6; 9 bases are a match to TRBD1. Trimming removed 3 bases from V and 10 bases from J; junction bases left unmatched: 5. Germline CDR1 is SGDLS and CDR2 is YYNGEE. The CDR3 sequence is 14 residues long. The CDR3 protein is CASSATGGRSPLHF. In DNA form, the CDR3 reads TGTGCCAGCAGCGCGACAGGGGGTAGGTCACCCCTCCACTTT.

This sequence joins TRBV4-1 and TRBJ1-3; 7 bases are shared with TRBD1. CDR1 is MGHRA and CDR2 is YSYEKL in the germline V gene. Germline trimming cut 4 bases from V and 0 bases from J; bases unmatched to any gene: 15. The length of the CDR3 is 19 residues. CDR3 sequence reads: CASSPNSLVGGGSGNTIYF. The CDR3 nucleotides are TGCGCCAGCAGCCCCAATAGTTTAGTAGGGGGCGGCTCTGGAAACACCATATATTTT.

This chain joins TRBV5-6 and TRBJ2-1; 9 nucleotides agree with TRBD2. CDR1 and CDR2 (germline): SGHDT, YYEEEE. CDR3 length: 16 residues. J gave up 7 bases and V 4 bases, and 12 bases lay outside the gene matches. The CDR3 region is CASSARWRGGQNEQFF. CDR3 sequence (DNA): TGTGCCAGCAGCGCAAGGTGGCGGGGGGGCCAAAATGAGCAGTTCTTC.

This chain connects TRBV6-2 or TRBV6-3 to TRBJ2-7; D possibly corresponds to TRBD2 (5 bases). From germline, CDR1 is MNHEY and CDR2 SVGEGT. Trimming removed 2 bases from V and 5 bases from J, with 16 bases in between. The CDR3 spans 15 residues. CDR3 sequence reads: CASSYDVGVRHEQYF. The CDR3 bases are TGTGCCAGCAGTTACGACGTCGGGGTTCGGCACGAGCAGTACTTC.

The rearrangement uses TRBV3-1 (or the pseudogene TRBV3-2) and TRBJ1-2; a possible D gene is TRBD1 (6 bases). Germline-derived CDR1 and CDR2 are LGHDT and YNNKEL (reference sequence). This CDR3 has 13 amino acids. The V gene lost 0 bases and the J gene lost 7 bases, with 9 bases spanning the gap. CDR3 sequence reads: CASSQEGATGYTF. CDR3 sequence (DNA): TGTGCCAGCAGCCAAGAGGGGGCCACTGGCTACACCTTC.

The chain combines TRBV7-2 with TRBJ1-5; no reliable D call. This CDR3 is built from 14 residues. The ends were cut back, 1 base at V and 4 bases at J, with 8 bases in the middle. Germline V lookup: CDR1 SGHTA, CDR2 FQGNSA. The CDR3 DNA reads TGTGCCAGCAGCTTAGACGGAATTAATCAGCCCCAGCATTTT. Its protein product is CASSLDGINQPQHF. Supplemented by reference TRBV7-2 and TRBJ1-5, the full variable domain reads GAGVSQSPSNKVTEKGKDVELRCDPISGHTALYWYRQSLGQGLEFLIYFQGNSAPDKSGLPSDRFSAERTGGSVSTLTIQRTQQEDSAVYLCASSLDGINQPQHFGDGTRLSIL.

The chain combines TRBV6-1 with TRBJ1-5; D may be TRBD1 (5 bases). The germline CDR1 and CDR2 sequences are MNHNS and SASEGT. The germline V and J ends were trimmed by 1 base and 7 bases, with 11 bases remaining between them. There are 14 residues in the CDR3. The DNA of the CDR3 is TGTGCCAGCAGTGAAGAAGAAGGGGAACAGCCCCAGCATTTT. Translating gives CASSEEEGEQPQHF.

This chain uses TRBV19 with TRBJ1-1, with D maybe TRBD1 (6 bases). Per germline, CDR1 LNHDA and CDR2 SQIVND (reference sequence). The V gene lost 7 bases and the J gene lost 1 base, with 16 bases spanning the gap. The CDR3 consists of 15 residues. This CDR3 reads CASTPQGRKNTEAFF. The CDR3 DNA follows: TGTGCCAGTACTCCACAGGGAAGAAAGAACACTGAAGCTTTCTTT.

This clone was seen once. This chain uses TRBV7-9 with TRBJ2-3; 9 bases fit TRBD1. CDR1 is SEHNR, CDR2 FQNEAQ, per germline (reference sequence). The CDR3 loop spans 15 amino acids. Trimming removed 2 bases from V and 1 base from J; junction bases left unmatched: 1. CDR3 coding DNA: TGTGCCAGCAGCTTAAGGACAGGGGGCACAGATACGCAGTATTTT. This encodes CASSLRTGGTDTQYF. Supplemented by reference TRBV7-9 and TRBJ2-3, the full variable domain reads DTGVSQNPRHKITKRGQNVTFRCDPISEHNRLYWYRQTLGQGPEFLTYFQNEAQLEKSRLLSDRFSAERPKGSFSTLEIQRTEQGDSAMYLCASSLRTGGTDTQYFGPGTRLTVL.

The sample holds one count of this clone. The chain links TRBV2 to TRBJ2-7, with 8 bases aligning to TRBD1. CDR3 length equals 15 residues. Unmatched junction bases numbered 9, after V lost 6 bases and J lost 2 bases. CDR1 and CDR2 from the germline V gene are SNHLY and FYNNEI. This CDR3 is CASRPTGTGPYEQYF. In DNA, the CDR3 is TGTGCCAGCAGACCCACCGGGACAGGCCCCTACGAGCAGTACTTC.

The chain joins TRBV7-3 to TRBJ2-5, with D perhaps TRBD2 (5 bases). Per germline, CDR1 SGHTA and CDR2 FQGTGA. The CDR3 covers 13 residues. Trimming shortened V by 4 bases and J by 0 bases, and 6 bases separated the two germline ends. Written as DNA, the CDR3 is TGTGCCAGCAGCTCGGGAAACCAAGAGACCCAGTACTTC. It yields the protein CASSSGNQETQYF.

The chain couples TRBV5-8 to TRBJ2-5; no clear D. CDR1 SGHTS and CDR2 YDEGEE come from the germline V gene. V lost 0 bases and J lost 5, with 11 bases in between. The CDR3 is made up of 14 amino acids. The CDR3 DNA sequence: TGTGCCAGCAGCTTGGCACGTCAGAGGGAGACCCAGTACTTC. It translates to CASSLARQRETQYF.

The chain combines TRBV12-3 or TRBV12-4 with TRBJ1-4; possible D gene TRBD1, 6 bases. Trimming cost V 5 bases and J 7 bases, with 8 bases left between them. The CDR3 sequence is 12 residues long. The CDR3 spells CASSTDSEKLFF. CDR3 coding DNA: TGTGCCAGCAGTACGGACAGTGAAAAACTGTTTTTT.

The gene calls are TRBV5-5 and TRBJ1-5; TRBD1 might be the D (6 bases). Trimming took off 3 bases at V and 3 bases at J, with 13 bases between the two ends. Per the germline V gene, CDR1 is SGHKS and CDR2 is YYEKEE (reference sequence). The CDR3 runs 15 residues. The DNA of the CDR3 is TGTGCCAGCAGCTCCGGGACAATAATCAATCAGCCCCAGCATTTT. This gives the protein CASSSGTIINQPQHF.

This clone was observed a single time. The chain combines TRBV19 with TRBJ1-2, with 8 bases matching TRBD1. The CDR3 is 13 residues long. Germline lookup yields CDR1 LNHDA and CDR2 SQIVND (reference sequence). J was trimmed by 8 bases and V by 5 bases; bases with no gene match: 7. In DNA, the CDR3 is TGTGCCAGTAGTGACAGGGGTCCATGGGGCTACACCTTC. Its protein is CASSDRGPWGYTF. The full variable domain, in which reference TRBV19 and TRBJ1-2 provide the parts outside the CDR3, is DGGITQSPKYLFRKEGQNVTLSCEQNLNHDAMYWYRQDPGQGLRLIYYSQIVNDFQKGDIAEGYSVSREKKESFPLTVTSAQKNPTAFYLCASSDRGPWGYTFGSGTRLTVV.

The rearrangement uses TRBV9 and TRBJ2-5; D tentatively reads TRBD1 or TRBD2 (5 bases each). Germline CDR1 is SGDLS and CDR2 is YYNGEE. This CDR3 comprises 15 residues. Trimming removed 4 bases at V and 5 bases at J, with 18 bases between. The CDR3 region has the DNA TGTGCCAGCAGCCGAGGGACGGTGATACCGGAGACCCAGTACTTC. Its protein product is CASSRGTVIPETQYF.

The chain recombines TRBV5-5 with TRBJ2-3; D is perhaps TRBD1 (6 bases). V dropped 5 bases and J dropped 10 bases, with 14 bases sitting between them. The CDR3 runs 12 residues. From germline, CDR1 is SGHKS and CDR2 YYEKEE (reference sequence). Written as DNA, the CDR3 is TGTGCCAGCAGTCTACAGGGTGGTGCGCAGTATTTT. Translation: CASSLQGGAQYF.

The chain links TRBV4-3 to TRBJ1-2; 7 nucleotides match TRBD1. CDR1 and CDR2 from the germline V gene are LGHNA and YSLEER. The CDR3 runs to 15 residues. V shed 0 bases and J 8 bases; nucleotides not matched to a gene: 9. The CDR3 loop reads CASSQESNRGEGYTF. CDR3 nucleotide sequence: TGCGCCAGCAGCCAAGAGTCAAACAGGGGAGAGGGCTACACCTTC.

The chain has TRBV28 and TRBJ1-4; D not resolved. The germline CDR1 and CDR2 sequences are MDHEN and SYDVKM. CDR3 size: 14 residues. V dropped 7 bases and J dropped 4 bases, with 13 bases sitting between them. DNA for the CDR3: TGTGCCAGCATTGAGGGATCGGTTAATGAAAAACTGTTTTTT. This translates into CASIEGSVNEKLFF.

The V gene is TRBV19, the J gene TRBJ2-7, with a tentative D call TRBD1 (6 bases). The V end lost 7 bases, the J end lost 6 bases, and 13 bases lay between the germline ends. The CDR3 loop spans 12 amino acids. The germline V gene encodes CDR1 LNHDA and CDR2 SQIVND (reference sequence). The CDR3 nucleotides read TGTGCCAGTACTTCAGGGGACCGCGAGCAGTACTTC. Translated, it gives CASTSGDREQYF. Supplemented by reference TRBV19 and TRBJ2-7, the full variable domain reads DGGITQSPKYLFRKEGQNVTLSCEQNLNHDAMYWYRQDPGQGLRLIYYSQIVNDFQKGDIAEGYSVSREKKESFPLTVTSAQKNPTAFYLCASTSGDREQYFGPGTRLTVT.

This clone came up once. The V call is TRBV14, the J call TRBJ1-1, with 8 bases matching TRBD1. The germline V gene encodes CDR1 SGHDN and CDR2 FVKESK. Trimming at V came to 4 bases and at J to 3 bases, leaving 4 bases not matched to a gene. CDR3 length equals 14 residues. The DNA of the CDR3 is TGTGCCAGCAGCCTTATGGACAGGGACACTGAAGCTTTCTTT. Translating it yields CASSLMDRDTEAFF.

CDR3: CASSQDLYGGNYGYTF. Written as DNA, the CDR3 is TGCGCCAGCAGCCAAGATCTCTATGGGGGCAACTATGGCTACACCTTC. V is TRBV4-3 and J is TRBJ1-2, with D perhaps matching TRBD1 (6 bases). Between the trimmed V and J ends, which lost 0 bases and 2 bases, there was a span of 13 bases. The CDR3 loop spans 16 amino acids. CDR1 and CDR2 from the germline V gene are LGHNA and YSLEER.

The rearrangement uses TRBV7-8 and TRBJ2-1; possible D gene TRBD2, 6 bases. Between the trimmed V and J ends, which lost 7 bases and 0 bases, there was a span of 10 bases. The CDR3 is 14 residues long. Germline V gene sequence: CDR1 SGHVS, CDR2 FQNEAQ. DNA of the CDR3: TGTGCCAGCAAGGAGGGACTCTCCTACAATGAGCAGTTCTTC. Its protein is CASKEGLSYNEQFF.